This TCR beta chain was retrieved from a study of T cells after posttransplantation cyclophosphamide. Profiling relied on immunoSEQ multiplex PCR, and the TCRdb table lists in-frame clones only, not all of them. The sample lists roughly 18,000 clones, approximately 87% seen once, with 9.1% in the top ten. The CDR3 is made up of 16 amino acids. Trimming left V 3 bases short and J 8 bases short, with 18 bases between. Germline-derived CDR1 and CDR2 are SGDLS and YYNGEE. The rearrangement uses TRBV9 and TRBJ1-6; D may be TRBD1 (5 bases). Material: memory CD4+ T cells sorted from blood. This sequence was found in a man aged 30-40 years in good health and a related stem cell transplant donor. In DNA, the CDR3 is TGTGCCAGCAGCGCCGGGGGAGGCGGGAGCGATTCACCCCTCCACTTT. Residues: CASSAGGGGSDSPLHF.